Listed below are T cell receptor beta chains from one sample, sequenced in a study of blood T cell repertoires in COVID-19. Using immunoSEQ multiplex PCR, the repertoire was profiled, and TCRdb retains in-frame clones only, with some absent. The repertoire holds 270,000 or so clones, 75% to 90% seen once, with roughly 8.6% in the top ten. The sample was peripheral blood. The origin of the receptors is a human donor in a cohort sampled during active COVID-19. CDR3s include the opening cysteine and the closing phenylalanine or tryptophan. A D gene is named only where the DNA matches it firmly. Where a row states a size, it is once, few, many or the class of an expanded clone; other rows omit it.

TRBD2 . TRBJ2-1 TRBV3-1/TRBV3-2 CASSQVSSGYNEQFF TGTGCCAGCAGCCAAGTCTCTAGCGGATACAATGAGCAGTTCTTC
. . TRBJ1-1 TRBV28 CASRYPGQNTEAFF TGTGCCAGCAGGTACCCCGGACAGAACACTGAAGCTTTCTTT
. . TRBJ1-2 TRBV5-1 CASSLGGSYGYTF TGCGCCAGCAGCTTGGGTGGGAGCTATGGCTACACCTTC
TRBD1 . TRBJ2-1 TRBV23-1 CASSPSCFARTGRNEQFF TGCGCCAGCAGCCCGAGCTGTTTTGCCAGGACAGGGCGAAATGAGCAGTTCTTC
TRBD1 . TRBJ2-2 TRBV11-3 CASSIGGQGNTGELFF TGTGCCAGCAGCATCGGGGGACAGGGAAACACCGGGGAGCTGTTTTTT
. . TRBJ1-3 TRBV5-1 CASSLGTALGNTIYF TGCGCCAGCAGCTTGGGAACAGCCCTAGGAAACACCATATATTTT
TRBD2 . TRBJ2-3 TRBV5-1 CASSRAGTSGLRDTQYF TGCGCCAGCAGCCGGGCCGGGACTAGCGGCCTTAGAGATACGCAGTATTTT
. . TRBJ2-1 TRBV9 CASSVANYNEQFF TGTGCCAGCAGCGTAGCTAATTACAATGAGCAGTTCTTC
TRBD1 once TRBJ2-7 TRBV28 CASSPIRRQGWAEQYF TGTGCCAGCAGTCCGATCCGAAGACAGGGTTGGGCCGAGCAGTACTTC
TRBD1 . TRBJ1-5 TRBV10-3 CAFSRGMTGRNNDQPQHF TGTGCCTTCTCCCGGGGAATGACAGGGAGGAATAACGATCAGCCCCAGCATTTT
. . TRBJ2-7 TRBV11-1 CASSSRGVPGSYEQYF TGTGCCAGCAGCTCACGGGGAGTGCCGGGATCCTACGAGCAGTACTTC
. . TRBJ1-1 TRBV9 CASSVNLGLDEAFF TGTGCCAGCAGCGTGAATTTGGGCCTTGATGAAGCTTTCTTT
. . TRBJ1-1 TRBV10-3 CAISESQDLNTEAFF TGTGCCATCAGTGAGTCTCAGGACTTGAACACTGAAGCTTTCTTT
TRBD1 . TRBJ1-2 TRBV7-9 CASSLHAGGRTYGYTF TGTGCCAGCAGCTTACACGCAGGGGGCCGAACCTATGGCTACACCTTC
. . TRBJ1-5 TRBV6-5 CASEGRPGSNQPQHF TGTGCCAGTGAAGGACGGCCGGGAAGCAATCAGCCCCAGCATTTT